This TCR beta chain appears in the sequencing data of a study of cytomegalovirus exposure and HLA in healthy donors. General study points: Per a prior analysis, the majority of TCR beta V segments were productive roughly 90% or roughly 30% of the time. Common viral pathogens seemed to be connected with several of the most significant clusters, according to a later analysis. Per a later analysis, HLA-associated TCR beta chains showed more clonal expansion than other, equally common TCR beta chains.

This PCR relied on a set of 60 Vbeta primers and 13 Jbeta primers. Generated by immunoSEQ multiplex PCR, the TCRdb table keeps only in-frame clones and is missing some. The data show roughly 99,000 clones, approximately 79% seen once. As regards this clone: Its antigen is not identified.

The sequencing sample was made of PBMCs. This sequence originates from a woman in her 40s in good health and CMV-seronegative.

The CDR3 sequence: CASSPSDRASYEQYF. The CDR3 DNA reads as TGTGCCAGCAGTCCTTCGGACAGAGCGTCCTACGAGCAGTACTTC. The chain recombines TRBV6-6 with TRBJ2-7; weak D call: TRBD1 (6 bases). This CDR3 is built from 15 residues. Trimming took 5 bases from V and 1 from J, leaving 15 bases between them. Germline V gene lookup returns CDR1 MNHNY and CDR2 SVGAGI (reference sequence).